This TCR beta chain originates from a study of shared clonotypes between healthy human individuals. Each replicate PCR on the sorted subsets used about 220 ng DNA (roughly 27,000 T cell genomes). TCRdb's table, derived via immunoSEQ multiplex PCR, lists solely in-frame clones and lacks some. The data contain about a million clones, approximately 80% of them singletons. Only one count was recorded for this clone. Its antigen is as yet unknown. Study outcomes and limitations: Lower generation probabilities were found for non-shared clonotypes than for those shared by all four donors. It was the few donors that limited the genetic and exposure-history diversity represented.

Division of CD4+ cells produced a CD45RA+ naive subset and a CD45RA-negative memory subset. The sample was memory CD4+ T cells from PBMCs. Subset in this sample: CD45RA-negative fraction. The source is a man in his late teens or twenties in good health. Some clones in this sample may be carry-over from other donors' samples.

The CDR3 bases are TGTGCCAGCAGCCGTCCGAGGACTAGAACCTACGAGCAGTACTTC. Translating gives CASSRPRTRTYEQYF. The chain uses TRBV5-6 and TRBJ2-7, with 7 bases matching TRBD2. The CDR3 is made up of 15 amino acids. Unmatched junction bases numbered 9, after V lost 4 bases and J lost 2 bases. The germline V gene has CDR1 SGHDT and CDR2 YYEEEE.